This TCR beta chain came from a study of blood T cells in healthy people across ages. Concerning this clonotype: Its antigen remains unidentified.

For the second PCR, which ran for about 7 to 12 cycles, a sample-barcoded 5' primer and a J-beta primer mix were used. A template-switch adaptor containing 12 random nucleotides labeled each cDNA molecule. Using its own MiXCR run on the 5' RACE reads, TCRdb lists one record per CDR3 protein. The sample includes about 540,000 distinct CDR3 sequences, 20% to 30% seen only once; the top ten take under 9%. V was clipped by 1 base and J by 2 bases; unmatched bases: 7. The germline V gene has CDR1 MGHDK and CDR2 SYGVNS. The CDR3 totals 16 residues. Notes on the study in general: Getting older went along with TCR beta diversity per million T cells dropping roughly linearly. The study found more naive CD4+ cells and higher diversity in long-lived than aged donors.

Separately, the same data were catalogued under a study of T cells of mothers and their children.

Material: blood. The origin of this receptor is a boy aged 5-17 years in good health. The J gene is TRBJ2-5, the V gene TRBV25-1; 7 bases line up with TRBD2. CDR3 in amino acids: CASSELSSGDQETQYF. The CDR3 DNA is TGTGCCAGCAGTGAATTATCCAGCGGGGATCAAGAGACCCAGTACTTC.